The following is a T cell receptor (beta chain) sequence with its context. The V gene lost 5 bases and the J gene lost 5 bases, with 19 bases spanning the gap. The CDR3 spans 15 residues. CDR1 is SGHKS and CDR2 is YYEKEE in the germline V gene (reference sequence). The entry originates in a study of shared clonotypes between healthy human individuals. The repertoire was sequenced with immunoSEQ multiplex PCR; TCRdb's copy has only in-frame clones and lacks some. Of roughly 1,500,000 clones listed, 98% were seen once; the top ten hold 0.36%. Sequences were obtained from naive CD4+ T cells sorted from blood. The sample's subset: CD45RA+ positively selected. The V call is TRBV5-5, the J call TRBJ2-5; D may be TRBD1 (6 bases). This sequence originates from a man aged 30 to 39 in good health. DNA of the CDR3: TGTGCCAGCAGGGACCGGGACAAACGCAGGGAGACCCAGTACTTC. It codes for CASRDRDKRRETQYF. The full variable domain, rest sourced from reference TRBV5-5 and TRBJ2-5, is DAGVTQSPTHLIKTRGQQVTLRCSPISGHKSVSWYQQVLGQGPQFIFQYYEKEERGRGNFPDRFSARQFPNYSSELNVNALLLGDSALYLCASRDRDKRRETQYFGPGTRLLVL.